This T cell receptor (beta chain) was sequenced for a study of T cells in Graves' hyperthyroidism and ophthalmopathy. As for the study in general: Blood was drawn when the patient was first diagnosed and still untreated.

The CDR3 has 16 residues. Germline V gene sequence: CDR1 MNHEY, CDR2 SMNVEV (reference sequence). Unmatched junction bases numbered 13, after V lost 5 bases and J lost 6 bases. RNA transcripts gave rise to amplified TCR beta CDR3 regions. When the TCR CDR3 underwent first-round RT-PCR, the HTBI primer set was used. A single record per CDR3 protein comes from TCRdb applying MiXCR to the multiplex PCR reads. Among approximately 620,000 distinct CDR3 sequences, approximately 15% were seen once, and the ten largest hold less than 3.5%. Study-wide results and caveats: The authors' 13 V-J model separated ophthalmopathy from stable hyperthyroidism.

The sample holds many counts of this clonotype. What it recognizes is unknown. The rearrangement joins TRBV27 to TRBJ2-3; 8 positions agree with TRBD1. The specimen sequenced was blood. The source of this sequence is a woman aged 40 to 50 with Graves' ophthalmopathy. This CDR3 reads CASSPLGRGHGDTQYF. Here the CDR3 DNA reads TGTGCCAGCAGTCCCCTGGGCAGGGGGCACGGGGATACGCAGTATTTT.